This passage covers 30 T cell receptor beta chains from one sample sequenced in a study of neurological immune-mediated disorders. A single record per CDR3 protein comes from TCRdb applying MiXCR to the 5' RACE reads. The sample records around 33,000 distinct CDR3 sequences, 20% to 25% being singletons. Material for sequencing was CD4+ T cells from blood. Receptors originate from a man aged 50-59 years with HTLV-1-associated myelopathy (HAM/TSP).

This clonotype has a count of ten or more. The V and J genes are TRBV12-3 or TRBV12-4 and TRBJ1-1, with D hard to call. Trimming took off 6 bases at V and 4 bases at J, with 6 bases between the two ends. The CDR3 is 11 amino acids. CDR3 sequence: CASRAFTEAFF. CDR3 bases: TGTGCCAGCAGGGCCTTCACTGAAGCTTTCTTT.

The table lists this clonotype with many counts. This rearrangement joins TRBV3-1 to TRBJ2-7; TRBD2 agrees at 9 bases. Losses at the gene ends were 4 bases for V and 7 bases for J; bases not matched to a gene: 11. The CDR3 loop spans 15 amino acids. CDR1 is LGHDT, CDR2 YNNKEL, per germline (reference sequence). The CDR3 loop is CASSPSSLAGSEQYF. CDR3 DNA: TGTGCCAGCAGCCCAAGCAGCCTAGCGGGGTCAGAGCAGTACTTC.

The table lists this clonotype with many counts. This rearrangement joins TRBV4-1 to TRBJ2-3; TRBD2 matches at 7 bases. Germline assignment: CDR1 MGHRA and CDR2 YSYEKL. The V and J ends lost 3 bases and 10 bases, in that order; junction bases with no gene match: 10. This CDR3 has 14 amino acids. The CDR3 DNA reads TGCGCCAGCAGCCAGCCGGGACTACAGACGGCGCAGTATTTT. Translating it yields CASSQPGLQTAQYF.

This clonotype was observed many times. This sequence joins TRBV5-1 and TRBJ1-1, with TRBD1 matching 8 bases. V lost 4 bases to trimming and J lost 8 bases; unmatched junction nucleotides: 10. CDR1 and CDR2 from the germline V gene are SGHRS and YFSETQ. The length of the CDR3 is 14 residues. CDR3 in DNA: TGCGCCAGCAGCGTAGGACAGGGACAAACGGAAGCTTTCTTT. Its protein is CASSVGQGQTEAFF.

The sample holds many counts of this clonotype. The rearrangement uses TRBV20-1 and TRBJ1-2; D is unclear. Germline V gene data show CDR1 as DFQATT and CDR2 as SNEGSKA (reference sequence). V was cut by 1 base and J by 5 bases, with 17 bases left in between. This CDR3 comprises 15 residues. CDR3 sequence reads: CSARGSGGGVYGYTF. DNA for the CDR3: TGCAGTGCTAGAGGATCCGGAGGAGGTGTTTATGGCTACACCTTC.

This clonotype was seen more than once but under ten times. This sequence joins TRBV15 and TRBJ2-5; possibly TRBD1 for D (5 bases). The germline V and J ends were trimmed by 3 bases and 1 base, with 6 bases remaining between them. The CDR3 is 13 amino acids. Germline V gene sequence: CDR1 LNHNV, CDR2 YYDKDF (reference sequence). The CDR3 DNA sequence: TGTGCCACCAGCAGGACAGCCCAAGAGACCCAGTACTTC. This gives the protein CATSRTAQETQYF.

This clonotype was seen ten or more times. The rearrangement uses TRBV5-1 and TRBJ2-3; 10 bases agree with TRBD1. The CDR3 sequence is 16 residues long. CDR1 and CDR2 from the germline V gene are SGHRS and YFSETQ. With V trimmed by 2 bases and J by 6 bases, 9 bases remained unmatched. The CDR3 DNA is TGCGCCAGCAGCTTCGAAGGGACAGGGGCTTGGGATACGCAGTATTTT. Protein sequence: CASSFEGTGAWDTQYF.

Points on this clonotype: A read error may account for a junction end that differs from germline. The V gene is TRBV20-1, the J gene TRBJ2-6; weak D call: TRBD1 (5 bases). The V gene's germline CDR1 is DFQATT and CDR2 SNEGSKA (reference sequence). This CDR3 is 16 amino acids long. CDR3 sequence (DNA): TGCGGTGCTAGTGGTAGGGGCCTTTCTGGGGCCAACGTCCCGACTTTC. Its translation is CGASGRGLSGANVPTF.

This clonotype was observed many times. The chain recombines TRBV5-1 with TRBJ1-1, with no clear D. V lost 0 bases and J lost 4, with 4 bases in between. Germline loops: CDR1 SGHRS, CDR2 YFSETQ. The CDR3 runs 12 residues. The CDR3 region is CASSLVGTEAFF. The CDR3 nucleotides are TGCGCCAGCAGCTTGGTCGGCACTGAAGCTTTCTTT.

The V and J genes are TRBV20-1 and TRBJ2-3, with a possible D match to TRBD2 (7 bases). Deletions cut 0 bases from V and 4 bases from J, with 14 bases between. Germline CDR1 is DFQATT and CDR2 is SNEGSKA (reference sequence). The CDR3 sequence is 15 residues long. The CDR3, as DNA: TGCAGTGCTAGAGATGGGGGGGGGGCCGCAGATACGCAGTATTTT. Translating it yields CSARDGGGAADTQYF.

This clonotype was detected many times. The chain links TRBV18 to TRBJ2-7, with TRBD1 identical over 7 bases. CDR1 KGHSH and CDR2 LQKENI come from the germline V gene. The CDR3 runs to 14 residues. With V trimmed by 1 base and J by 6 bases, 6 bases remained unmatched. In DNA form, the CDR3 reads TGTGCCAGCTCACCACTCAGGGGGAGCGTCGAGCAGTACTTC. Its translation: CASSPLRGSVEQYF.

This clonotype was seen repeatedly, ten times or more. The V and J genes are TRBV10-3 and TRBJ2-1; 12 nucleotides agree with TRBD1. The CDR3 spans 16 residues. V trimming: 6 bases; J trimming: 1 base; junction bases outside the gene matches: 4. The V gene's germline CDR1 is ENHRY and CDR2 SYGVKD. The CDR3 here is CAIRGQGARSYNEQFF. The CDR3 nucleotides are TGTGCCATCAGGGGACAGGGGGCGCGTTCCTACAATGAGCAGTTCTTC.

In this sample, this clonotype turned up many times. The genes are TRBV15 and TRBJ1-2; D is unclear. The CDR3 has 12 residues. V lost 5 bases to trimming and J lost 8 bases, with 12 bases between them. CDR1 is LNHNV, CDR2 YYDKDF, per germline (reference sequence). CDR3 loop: CATSGGSWGYTF. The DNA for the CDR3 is TGTGCCACCAGCGGTGGGAGCTGGGGCTACACCTTC.

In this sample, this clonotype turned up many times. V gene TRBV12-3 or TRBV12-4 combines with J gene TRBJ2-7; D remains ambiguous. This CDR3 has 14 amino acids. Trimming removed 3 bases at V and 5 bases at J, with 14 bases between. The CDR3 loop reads CASSFGRRSDEQYF. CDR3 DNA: TGTGCCAGCAGTTTTGGCAGGCGTTCGGACGAGCAGTACTTC.

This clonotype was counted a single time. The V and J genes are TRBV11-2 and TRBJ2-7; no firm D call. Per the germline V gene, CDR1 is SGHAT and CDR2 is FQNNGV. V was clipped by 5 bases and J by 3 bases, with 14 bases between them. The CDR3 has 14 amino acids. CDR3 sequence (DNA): TGTGCCAGCAGCAAACGGACGGTTAGCTACGAGCAGTACTTC. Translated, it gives CASSKRTVSYEQYF.

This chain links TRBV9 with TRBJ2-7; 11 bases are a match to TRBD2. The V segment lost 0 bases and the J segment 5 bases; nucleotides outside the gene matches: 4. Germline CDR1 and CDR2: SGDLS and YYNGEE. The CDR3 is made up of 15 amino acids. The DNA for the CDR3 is TGTGCCAGCAGCGTAGGTAGCGGGGGGGAAGACGAGCAGTACTTC. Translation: CASSVGSGGEDEQYF. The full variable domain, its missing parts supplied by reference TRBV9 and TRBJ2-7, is DSGVTQTPKHLITATGQRVTLRCSPRSGDLSVYWYQQSLDQGLQFLIQYYNGEERAKGNILERFSAQQFPDLHSELNLSSLELGDSALYFCASSVGSGGEDEQYFGPGTRLTVT.

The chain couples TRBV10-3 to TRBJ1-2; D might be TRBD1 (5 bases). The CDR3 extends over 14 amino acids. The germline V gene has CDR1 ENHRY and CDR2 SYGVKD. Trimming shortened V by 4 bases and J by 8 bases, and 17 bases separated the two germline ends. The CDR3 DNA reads TGTGCCATCAGTGTCAATGGGGGGGGAGACGGCTACACCTTC. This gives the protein CAISVNGGGDGYTF.

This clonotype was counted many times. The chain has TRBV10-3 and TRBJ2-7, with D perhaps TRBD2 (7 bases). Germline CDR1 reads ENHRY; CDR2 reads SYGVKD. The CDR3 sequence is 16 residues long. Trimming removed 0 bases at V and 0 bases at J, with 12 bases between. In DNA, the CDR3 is TGTGCCATCAGTGAGTCGCGGGGGCAGAGCTCCTACGAGCAGTACTTC. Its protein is CAISESRGQSSYEQYF.

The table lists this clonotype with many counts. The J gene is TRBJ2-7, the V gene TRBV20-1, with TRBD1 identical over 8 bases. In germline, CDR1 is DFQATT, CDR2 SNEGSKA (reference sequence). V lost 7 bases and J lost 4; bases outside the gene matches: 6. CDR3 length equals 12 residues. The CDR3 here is CSVTRTGYEQYF. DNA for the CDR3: TGCAGTGTAACTCGGACAGGGTACGAGCAGTACTTC.

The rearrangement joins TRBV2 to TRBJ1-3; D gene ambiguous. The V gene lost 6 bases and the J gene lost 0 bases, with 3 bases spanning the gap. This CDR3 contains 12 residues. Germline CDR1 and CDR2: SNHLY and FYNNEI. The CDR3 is CASSFSGNTIYF. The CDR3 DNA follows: TGTGCCAGCAGCTTCTCTGGAAACACCATATATTTT.

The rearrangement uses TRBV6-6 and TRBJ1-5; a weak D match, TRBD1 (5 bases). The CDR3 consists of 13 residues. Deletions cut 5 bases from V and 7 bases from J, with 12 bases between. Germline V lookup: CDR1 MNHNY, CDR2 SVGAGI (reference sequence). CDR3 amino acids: CASSPGVLQPQHF. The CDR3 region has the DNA TGTGCCAGCAGTCCGGGGGTTTTGCAGCCCCAGCATTTT.

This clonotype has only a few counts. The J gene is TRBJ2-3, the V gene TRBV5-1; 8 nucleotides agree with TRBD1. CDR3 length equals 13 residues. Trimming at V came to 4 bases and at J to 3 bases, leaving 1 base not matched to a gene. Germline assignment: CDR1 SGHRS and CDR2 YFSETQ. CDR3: CASSRQGTDTQYF. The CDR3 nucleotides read TGCGCCAGCAGCCGACAGGGGACAGATACGCAGTATTTT.

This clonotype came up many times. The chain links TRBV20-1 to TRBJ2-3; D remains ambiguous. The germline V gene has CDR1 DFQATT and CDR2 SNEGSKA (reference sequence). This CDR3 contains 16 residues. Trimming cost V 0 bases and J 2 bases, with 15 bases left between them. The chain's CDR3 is CSARDAKKPNTDTQYF. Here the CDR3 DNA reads TGCAGTGCTAGAGATGCGAAGAAACCTAACACAGATACGCAGTATTTT.

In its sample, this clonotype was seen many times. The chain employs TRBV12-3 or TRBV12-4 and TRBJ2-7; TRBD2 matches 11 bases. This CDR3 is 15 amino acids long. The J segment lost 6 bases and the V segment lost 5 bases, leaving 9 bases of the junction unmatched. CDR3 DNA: TGTGCCAGCAGTACGTACCTAGCGGGAGGAGGCGAGCAGTACTTC. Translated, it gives CASSTYLAGGGEQYF.

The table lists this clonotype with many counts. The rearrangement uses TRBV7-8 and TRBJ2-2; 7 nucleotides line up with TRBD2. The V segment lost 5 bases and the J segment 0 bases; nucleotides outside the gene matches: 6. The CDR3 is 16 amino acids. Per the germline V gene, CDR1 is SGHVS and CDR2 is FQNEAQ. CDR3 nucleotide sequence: TGTGCCAGCAGCCCTGGGACTACCGCGAACACCGGGGAGCTGTTTTTT. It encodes CASSPGTTANTGELFF.

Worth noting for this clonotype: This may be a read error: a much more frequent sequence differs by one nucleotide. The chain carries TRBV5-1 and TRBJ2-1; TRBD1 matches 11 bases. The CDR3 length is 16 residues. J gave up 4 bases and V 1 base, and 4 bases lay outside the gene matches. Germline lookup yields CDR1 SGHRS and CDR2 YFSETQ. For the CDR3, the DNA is TGCGCCAGCAGCTTGTGGGGGACAGGGGGTTACAATGAGCAGTTCTTC. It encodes CASSLWGTGGYNEQFF.

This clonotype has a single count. CDR3 nucleotide sequence: TGTGCCAGCAGCCCCTGGGGGCTCCCGAACTATGGCTACACCTTC. Its protein product is CASSPWGLPNYGYTF. The gene calls are TRBV14 and TRBJ1-2; D is perhaps TRBD1 (6 bases). The CDR3 is 15 residues long. Germline V gene lookup returns CDR1 SGHDN and CDR2 FVKESK. Trimming shortened V by 4 bases and J by 2 bases, and 14 bases separated the two germline ends.

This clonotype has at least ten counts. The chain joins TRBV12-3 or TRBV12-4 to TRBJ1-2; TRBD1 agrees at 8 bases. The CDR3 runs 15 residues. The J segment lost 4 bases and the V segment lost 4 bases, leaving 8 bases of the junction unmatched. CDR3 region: CASSSNRGGGYGYTF. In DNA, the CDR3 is TGTGCCAGCAGTTCTAACAGGGGGGGTGGCTATGGCTACACCTTC.

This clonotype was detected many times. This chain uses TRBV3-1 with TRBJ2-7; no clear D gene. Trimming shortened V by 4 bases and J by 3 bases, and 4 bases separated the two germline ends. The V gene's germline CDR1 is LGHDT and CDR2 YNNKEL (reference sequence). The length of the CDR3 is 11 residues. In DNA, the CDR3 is TGTGCCAGCAGCCGCTACTACGAGCAGTACTTC. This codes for CASSRYYEQYF.

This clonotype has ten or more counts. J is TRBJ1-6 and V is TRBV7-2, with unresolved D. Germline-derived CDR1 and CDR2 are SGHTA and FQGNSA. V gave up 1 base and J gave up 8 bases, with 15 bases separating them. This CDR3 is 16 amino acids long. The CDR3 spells CASSLVGPPADSPLHF. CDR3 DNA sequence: TGTGCCAGCAGCTTAGTAGGGCCCCCAGCGGATTCACCCCTCCACTTT.